This section outlines one T cell receptor beta chain sequence together with its context. Looked up from germline, CDR1 is SGHNT and CDR2 is YYREEE (reference sequence). The J segment lost 5 bases and the V segment lost 3 bases, leaving 7 bases of the junction unmatched. This CDR3 has 16 amino acids. This sample stems from a study of blood T cell repertoires in COVID-19. On the study more broadly: Samples came from the United States, Italy and Spain, spanning acute and convalescent COVID-19. PBMCs, B-cell-depleted T cells, or T cells provided the cDNA or gDNA that made up the material.

TCRdb's copy holds only in-frame clones and misses some; the assay was immunoSEQ multiplex PCR. Among roughly 160,000 clones, roughly 80% were seen once, and the ten largest hold 3% to 4%. Study members were between about 18 and 100 years old and lived in 24 US regions. Cohort placement rested on clinical history that participants reported themselves. Sequenced: PBMCs or T cells enriched from blood (not recorded which). The V call is TRBV5-4, the J call TRBJ2-1, with 11 nucleotides matching TRBD2. The TCR was taken from a woman in her sixties or seventies who had recovered from COVID-19. CDR3 in DNA: TGTGCCAGCAGCTCCAAGACTAGCGGGGATAACAATGAGCAGTTCTTC. Its translation: CASSSKTSGDNNEQFF.